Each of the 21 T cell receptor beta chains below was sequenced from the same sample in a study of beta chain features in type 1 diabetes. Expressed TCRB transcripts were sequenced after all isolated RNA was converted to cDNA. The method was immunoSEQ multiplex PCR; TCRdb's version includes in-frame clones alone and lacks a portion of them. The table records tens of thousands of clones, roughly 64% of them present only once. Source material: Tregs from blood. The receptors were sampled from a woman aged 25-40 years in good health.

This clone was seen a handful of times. Here the CDR3 reads CASSLGSQEFF. CDR3 bases: TGTGCCAGCAGTTTGGGCAGCCAAGAGTTCTTC. V gene TRBV27 combines with J gene TRBJ2-1; D remains unclear. The germline V and J ends were trimmed by 3 bases and 14 bases, with 11 bases remaining between them. CDR3 length: 11 amino acids. Germline CDR1 and CDR2: MNHEY and SMNVEV (reference sequence).

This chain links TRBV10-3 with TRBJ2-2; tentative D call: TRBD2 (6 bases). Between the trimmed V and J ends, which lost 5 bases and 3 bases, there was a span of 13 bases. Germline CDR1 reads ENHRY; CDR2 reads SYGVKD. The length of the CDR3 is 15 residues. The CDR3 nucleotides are TGTGCCATCAGTCGGGGATCGGGGGACACCGGGGAGCTGTTTTTT. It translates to CAISRGSGDTGELFF.

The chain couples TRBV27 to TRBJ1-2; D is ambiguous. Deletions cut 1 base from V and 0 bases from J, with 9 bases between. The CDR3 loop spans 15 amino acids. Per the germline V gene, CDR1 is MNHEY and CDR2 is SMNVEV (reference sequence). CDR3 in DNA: TGTGCCAGCAGTTTATTTCCAGAATCTAACTATGGCTACACCTTC. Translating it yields CASSLFPESNYGYTF.

The CDR3 nucleotides are TGTGCCAGCAGCCAACAGGCATTTGAGCAGTTCTTC. This encodes CASSQQAFEQFF. The V gene is TRBV6-9, the J gene TRBJ2-1; D is perhaps TRBD1 (5 bases). Between the trimmed V and J ends, which lost 6 bases and 9 bases, there was a span of 12 bases. Germline V CDR1 and CDR2: MNHGY, SVAAGI. The CDR3 sequence is 12 residues long.

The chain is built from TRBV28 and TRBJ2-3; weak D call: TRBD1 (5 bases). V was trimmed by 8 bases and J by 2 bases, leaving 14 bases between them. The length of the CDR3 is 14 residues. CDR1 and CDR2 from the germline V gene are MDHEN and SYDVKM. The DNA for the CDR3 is TGTGCCAGCGAGGACACGCTCTCCACAGATACGCAGTATTTT. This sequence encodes CASEDTLSTDTQYF.

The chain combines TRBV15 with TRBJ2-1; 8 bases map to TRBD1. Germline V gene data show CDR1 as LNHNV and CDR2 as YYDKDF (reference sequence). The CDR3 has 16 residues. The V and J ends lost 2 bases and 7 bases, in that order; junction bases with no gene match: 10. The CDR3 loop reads CATSRIGQGGENEQFF. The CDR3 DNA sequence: TGTGCCACCAGCAGAATTGGACAGGGTGGGGAAAATGAGCAGTTCTTC.

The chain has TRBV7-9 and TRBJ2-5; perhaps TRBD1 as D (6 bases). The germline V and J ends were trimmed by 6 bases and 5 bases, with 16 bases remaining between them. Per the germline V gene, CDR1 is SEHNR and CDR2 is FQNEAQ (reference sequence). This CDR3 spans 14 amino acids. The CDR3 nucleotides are TGTGCCAGCAGTTTTTGGCAGGGGAAGGAGACCCAGTACTTC. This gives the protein CASSFWQGKETQYF.

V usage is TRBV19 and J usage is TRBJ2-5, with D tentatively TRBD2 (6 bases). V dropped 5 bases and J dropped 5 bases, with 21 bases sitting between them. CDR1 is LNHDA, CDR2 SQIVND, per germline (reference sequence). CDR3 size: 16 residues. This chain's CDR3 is CASSHGLVAGKETQYF. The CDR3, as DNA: TGTGCCAGTAGTCATGGGCTCGTGGCGGGAAAGGAGACCCAGTACTTC.

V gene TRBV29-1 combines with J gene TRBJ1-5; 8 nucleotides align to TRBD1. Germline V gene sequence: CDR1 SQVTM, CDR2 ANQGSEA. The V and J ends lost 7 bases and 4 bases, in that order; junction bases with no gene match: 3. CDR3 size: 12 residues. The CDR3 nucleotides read TGCAGCGCGGGGACAGGTAATCAGCCCCAGCATTTT. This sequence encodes CSAGTGNQPQHF.

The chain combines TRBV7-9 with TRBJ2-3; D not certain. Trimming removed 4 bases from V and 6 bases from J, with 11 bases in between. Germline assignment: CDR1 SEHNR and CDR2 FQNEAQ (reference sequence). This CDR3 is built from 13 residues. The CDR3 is CASSSPRSDTQYF. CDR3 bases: TGTGCCAGCAGCTCGCCTAGATCGGATACGCAGTATTTT.

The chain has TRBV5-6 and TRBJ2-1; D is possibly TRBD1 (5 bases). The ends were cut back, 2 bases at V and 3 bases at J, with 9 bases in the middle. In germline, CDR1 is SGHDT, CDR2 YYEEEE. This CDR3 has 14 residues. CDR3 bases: TGTGCCAGCAGCTTACGGACAAACTACAATGAGCAGTTCTTC. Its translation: CASSLRTNYNEQFF.

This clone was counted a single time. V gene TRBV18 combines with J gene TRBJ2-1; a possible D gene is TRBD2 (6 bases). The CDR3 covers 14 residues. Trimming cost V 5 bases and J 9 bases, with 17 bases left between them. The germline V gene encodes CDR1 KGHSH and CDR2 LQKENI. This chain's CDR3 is CASSGRDSPTEQFF. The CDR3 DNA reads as TGTGCCAGCTCAGGCCGGGACTCCCCCACTGAGCAGTTCTTC.

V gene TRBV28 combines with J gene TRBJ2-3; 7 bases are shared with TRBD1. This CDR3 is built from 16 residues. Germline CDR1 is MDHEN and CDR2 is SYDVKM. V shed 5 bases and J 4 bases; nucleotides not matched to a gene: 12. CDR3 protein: CASSHTGVYGSDTQYF. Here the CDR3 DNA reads TGTGCCAGCAGTCACACAGGGGTCTACGGTTCAGATACGCAGTATTTT.

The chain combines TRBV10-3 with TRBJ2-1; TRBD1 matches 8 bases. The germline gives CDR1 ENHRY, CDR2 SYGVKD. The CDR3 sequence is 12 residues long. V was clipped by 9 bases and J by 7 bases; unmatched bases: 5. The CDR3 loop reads CAMRTGWNEQFF. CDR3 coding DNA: TGTGCCATGAGGACAGGGTGGAATGAGCAGTTCTTC.

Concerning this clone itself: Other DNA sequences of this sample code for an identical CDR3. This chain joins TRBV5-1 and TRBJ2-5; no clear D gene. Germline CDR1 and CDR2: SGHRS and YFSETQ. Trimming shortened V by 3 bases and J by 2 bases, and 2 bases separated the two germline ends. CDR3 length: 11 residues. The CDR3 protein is CASSSQETQYF. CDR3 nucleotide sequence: TGCGCCAGCAGCTCTCAAGAGACCCAGTACTTC.

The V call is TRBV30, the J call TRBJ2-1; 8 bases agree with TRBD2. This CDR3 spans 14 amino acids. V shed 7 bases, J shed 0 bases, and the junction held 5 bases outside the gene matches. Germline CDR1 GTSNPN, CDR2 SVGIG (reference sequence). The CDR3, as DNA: TGTGCCTCCGACAGCGGGAGCTCCTACAATGAGCAGTTCTTC. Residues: CASDSGSSYNEQFF.

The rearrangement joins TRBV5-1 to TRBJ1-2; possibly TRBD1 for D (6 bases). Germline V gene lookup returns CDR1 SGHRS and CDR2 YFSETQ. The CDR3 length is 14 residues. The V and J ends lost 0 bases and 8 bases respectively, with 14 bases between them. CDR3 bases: TGCGCCAGCAGCTTGGGCGACAGGAGATACGGCTACACCTTC. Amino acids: CASSLGDRRYGYTF.

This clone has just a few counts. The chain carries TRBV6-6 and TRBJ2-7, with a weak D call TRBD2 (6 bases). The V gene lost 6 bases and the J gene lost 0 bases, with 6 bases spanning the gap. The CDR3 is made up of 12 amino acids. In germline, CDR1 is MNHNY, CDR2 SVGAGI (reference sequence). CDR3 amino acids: CASRDYSYEQYF. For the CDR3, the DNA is TGTGCCAGCAGGGACTACTCCTACGAGCAGTACTTC.

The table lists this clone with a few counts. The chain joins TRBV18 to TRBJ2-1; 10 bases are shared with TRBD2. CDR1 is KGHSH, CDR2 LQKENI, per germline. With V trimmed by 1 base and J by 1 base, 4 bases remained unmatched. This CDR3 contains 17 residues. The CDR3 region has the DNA TGTGCCAGCTCACCACGGACTAGCGGTCAGTCCTACAATGAGCAGTTCTTC. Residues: CASSPRTSGQSYNEQFF.

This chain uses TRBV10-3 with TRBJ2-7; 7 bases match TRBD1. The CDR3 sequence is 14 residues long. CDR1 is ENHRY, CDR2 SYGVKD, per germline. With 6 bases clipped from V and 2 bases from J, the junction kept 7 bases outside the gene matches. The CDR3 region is CAISNPGQPYEQYF. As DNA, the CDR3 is TGTGCCATCAGCAATCCGGGACAGCCCTACGAGCAGTACTTC.

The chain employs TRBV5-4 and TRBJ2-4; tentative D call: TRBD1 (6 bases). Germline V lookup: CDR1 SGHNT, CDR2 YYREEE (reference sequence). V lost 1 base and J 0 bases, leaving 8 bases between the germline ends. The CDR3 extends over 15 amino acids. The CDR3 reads CASSLSRGAKNIQYF. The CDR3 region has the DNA TGTGCCAGCAGCTTGAGCAGGGGAGCCAAAAACATTCAGTACTTC.